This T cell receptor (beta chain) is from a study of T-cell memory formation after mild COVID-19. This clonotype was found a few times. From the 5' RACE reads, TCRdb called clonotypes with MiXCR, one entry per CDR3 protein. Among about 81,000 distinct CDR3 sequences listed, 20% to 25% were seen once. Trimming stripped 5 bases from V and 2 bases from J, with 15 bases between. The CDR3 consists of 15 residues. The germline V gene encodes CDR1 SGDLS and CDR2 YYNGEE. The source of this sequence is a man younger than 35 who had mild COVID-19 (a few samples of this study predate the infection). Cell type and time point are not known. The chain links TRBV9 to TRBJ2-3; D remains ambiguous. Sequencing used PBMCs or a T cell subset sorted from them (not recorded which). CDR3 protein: CASSLVALPTDTQYF. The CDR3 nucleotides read TGTGCCAGCAGTTTGGTCGCGCTCCCCACAGATACGCAGTATTTT. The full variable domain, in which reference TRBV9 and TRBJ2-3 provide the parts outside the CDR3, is DSGVTQTPKHLITATGQRVTLRCSPRSGDLSVYWYQQSLDQGLQFLIQYYNGEERAKGNILERFSAQQFPDLHSELNLSSLELGDSALYFCASSLVALPTDTQYFGPGTRLTVL.